This T cell receptor beta chain comes out of a study of regulatory T cells in long-lasting Graves disease. Assembly of TCR beta libraries relied on iRepertoire HTBI primers together with Arm-PCR of CDR3 regions. TCRdb re-derived calls from the multiplex PCR reads in MiXCR, one entry per CDR3 protein. Of roughly 440,000 distinct CDR3 sequences in the sample, about 15% are singletons; the top ten hold roughly 23%. Germline V lookup: CDR1 MNHEY, CDR2 SVGEGT. The CDR3 spans 15 residues. Trimming cost V 6 bases and J 1 base, with 14 bases left between them. A few counts support this clonotype. Its antigen is undetermined. A much larger clone differs by one base, so this may be a read error. Study-wide points: Preferential use of TRBV28, TRBJ1-2 and TRBJ2-5 was seen in persistent disease.

Time point noted: newly diagnosed GD, antithyroid drugs for less than 3 months. The authors made the TCR library using RNA they extracted from PBMCs. These sequences were also reported in another study, on T cells in Graves' hyperthyroidism and ophthalmopathy. That study reports: The hyperthyroidism patients had all been newly diagnosed, and their disease duration was under 2 months. Their ages ranged from 18 to 65 years.

This specimen was peripheral blood mononuclear cells (PBMCs), taken at new diagnosis, from a patient treated with antithyroid drugs. V usage is TRBV6-2 or TRBV6-3 and J usage is TRBJ2-3; a possible D gene is TRBD2 (6 bases). The TCR sequence derives from a woman aged 18 to 35 with Graves disease. CDR3 residues: CASSTLTGGTDTQYF. The CDR3 DNA sequence: TGTGCCAGCAGCACACTAACGGGGGGCACAGATACGCAGTATTTT.